This T cell receptor (beta chain) was captured by sequencing in a study of T cells expressing NK-cell markers (dated by TCRdb to between 2020 and 2021). Turning to the overall study: Three sorted T-cell subsets (CD3+CD56+NKG2C+, CD3+CD56+NKG2C- and CD3+CD56-NKG2C+) from seven to nine donors had their TCR beta-chain repertoires profiled. Seven of the eight sequenced donors were HCMV-seropositive and one was HCMV-seronegative. Randomly selected healthy volunteers, three men and five women, were used as the eight sequenced donors. Illumina HiSeq 2000/2500, MiSeq or NextSeq was used to sequence libraries as 2 x 150 bp reads. Findings and caveats that apply to the study as a whole: Whether the expanded NKG2C-expressing T cell clones were specific for HCMV antigens remained unclear. Those dominant clonotypes were again the most abundant among CD3+CD56-NKG2C+ cells in four donors, at roughly 25-60.1%. For several donors, the dominant CD3+CD56+NKG2C+ clonotypes were among the top 10 CD8+ clonotypes and accounted for about 1.0-7.0% of CD8+ T cells.

HCMV serostatus was determined by detecting HCMV-specific IgG in serum with a commercial ELISA kit. Peripheral blood mononuclear cells were isolated from blood by Ficoll density gradient centrifugation. A note on this clonotype: No cognate antigen has been identified for it.

Sequencer: Illumina HiSeq 2000. 5'RACE template switching, by which a universal primer site and unique molecular identifiers were added, was used to make TCR beta cDNA libraries. cDNA synthesis was primed from the TCR beta constant segment, followed by two successive PCR amplification steps. The paper's data handling went like this. MIGEC was used to demultiplex reads and group the reads by UMI, and MiTCR was used to assemble and quantify clonotypes. Only TCR cDNA sequences supported by at least two reads were kept to exclude erroneous sequences. The tcR package was used for downstream repertoire analysis, and clonotypes were matched between fractions using CDR3 nucleotide sequence together with V segment. VDJmatch was used to annotate antigen specificity against VDJdb, with one amino acid substitution allowed in CDR3. TCRdb reprocessed the reads, reporting each CDR3 protein sequence once and no DNA. The V and J calls were determined by TCRdb, not by the authors. The data table for this sample lists about 460,000 distinct CDR3 sequences. The ten largest clones add up to over 1.1% of the sample.

Sequenced sample: blood T cells: a sorted CD56 or NKG2C T cell subset, CD4+ or CD8+ T cells, or bulk PBMC T cells (not recorded which). This receptor was taken from a woman in her forties or fifties in good health. Donor details come from another sample of the same person, matched by shared clones.

The encoded CDR3 is CASSEPSGSTGELFF. The chain links TRBV5-1 with TRBJ2-2; the D call from TCRdb, TRBD2, cannot be confirmed without DNA. Taken from the germline V gene, the CDR1 and CDR2 loops are SGHRS and YFSETQ. CDR3 length: 15 amino acids, cysteine to phenylalanine. The DNA is not on file.